This paragraph reports one T cell receptor beta chain. Its target is not known. This sample was taken from a study of T cells after yellow fever vaccination. At the level of the study: Preparation of fractions with low cell numbers was performed using SMART-Seq v4 Ultra Low Input. Study-wide findings and caveats: Only a minor proportion of clonotypes was detected across both CD4 and CD8 compartments.

A single record per CDR3 protein comes from TCRdb applying MiXCR to the 5' RACE reads. The table lists about 99,000 distinct CDR3 sequences, roughly 6% of them singletons. Trimming removed 0 bases at V and 1 base at J, with 2 bases between. The CDR3 is 12 amino acids. Germline V lookup: CDR1 SQVTM, CDR2 ANQGSEA. The rearrangement links TRBV29-1 to TRBJ2-3; no reliable D call. This clonotype was sampled from a young man who received the YFV17D yellow fever vaccine. The sequenced sample was CD8+ T cells sorted from PBMCs, obtained 10 days after the yellow fever booster vaccination. Here the CDR3 reads CSVEDRTDTQYF. Here the CDR3 DNA reads TGCAGCGTTGAAGATCGCACAGATACGCAGTATTTT.